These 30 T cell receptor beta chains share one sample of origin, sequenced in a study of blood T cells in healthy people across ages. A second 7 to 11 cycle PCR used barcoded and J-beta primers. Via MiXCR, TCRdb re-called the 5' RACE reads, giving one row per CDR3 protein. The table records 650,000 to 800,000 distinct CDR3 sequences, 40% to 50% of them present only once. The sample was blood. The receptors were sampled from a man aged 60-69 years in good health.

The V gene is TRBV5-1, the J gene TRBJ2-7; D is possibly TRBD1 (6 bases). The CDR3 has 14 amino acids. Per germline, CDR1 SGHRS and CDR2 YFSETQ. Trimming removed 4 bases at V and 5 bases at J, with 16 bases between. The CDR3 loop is CASSPEQGWDEQYF. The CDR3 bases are TGCGCCAGCAGCCCGGAGCAGGGGTGGGACGAGCAGTACTTC.

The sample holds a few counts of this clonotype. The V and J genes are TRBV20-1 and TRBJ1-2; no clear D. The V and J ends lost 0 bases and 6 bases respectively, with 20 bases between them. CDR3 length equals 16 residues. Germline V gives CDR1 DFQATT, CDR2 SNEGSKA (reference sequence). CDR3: CSARDRGGPPAHGYTF. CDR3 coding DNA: TGCAGTGCTAGAGATCGAGGAGGGCCCCCAGCCCATGGCTACACCTTC.

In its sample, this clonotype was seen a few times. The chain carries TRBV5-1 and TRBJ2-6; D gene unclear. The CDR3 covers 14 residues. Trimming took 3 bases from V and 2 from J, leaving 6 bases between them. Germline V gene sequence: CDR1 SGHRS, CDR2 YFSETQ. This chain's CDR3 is CASSWGPGANVLTF. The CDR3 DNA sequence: TGCGCCAGCAGCTGGGGTCCTGGGGCCAACGTCCTGACTTTC.

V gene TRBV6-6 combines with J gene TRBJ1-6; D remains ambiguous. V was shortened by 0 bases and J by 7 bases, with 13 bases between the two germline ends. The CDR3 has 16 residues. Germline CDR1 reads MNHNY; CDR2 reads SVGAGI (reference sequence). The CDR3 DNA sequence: TGTGCCAGCAGTTACTCGCGGGCTAGCGGAAATTCACCCCTCCACTTT. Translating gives CASSYSRASGNSPLHF.

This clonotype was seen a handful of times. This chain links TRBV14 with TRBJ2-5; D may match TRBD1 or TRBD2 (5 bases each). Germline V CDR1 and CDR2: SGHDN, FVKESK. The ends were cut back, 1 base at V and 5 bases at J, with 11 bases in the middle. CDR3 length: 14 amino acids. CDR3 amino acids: CASSQGQWGETQYF. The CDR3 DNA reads TGTGCCAGCAGCCAAGGTCAATGGGGGGAGACCCAGTACTTC.

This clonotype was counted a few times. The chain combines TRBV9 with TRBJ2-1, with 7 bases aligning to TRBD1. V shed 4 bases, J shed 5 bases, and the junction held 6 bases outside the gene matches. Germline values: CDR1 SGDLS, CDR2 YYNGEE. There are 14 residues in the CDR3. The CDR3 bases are TGTGCCAGCAGCTTCGGACAGGCCGACAATGAGCAGTTCTTC. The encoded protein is CASSFGQADNEQFF. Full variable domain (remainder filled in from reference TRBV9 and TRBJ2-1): DSGVTQTPKHLITATGQRVTLRCSPRSGDLSVYWYQQSLDQGLQFLIQYYNGEERAKGNILERFSAQQFPDLHSELNLSSLELGDSALYFCASSFGQADNEQFFGPGTRLTVL.

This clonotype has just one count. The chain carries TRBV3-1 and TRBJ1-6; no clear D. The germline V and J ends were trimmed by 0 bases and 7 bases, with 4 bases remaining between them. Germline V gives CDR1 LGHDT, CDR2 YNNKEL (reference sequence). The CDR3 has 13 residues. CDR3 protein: CASSQDWNSPLHF. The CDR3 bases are TGTGCCAGCAGCCAAGACTGGAATTCACCCCTCCACTTT. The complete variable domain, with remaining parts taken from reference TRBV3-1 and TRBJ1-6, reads DTAVSQTPKYLVTQMGNDKSIKCEQNLGHDTMYWYKQDSKKFLKIMFSYNNKELIINETVPNRFSPKSPDKAHLNLHINSLELGDSAVYFCASSQDWNSPLHFGNGTRLTVT.

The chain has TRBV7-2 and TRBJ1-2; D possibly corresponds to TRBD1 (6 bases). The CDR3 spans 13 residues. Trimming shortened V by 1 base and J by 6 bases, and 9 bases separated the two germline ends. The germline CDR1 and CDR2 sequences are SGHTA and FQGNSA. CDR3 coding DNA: TGTGCCAGCAGCTTAGAGGGGGGGCATGGCTACACCTTC. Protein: CASSLEGGHGYTF. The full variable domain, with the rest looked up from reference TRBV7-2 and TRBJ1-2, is GAGVSQSPSNKVTEKGKDVELRCDPISGHTALYWYRQSLGQGLEFLIYFQGNSAPDKSGLPSDRFSAERTGGSVSTLTIQRTQQEDSAVYLCASSLEGGHGYTFGSGTRLTVV.

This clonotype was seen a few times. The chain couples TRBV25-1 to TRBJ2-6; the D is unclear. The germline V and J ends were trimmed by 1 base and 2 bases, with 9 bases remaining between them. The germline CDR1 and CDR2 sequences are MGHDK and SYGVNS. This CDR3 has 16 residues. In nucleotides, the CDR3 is TGTGCCAGCAGTGAATCTCCCCGAGCTGGGGCCAACGTCCTGACTTTC. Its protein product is CASSESPRAGANVLTF.

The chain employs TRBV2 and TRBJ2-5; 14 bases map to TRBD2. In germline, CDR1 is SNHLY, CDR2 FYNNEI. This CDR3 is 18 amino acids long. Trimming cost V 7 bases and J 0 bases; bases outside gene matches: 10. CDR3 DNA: TGTGCCAGCATTGGACTAGCGGGGGGCACGGGGTACCAAGAGACCCAGTACTTC. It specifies CASIGLAGGTGYQETQYF. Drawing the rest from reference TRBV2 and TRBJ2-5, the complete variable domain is EPEVTQTPSHQVTQMGQEVILRCVPISNHLYFYWYRQILGQKVEFLVSFYNNEISEKSEIFDDQFSVERPDGSNFTLKIRSTKLEDSAMYFCASIGLAGGTGYQETQYFGPGTRLLVL.

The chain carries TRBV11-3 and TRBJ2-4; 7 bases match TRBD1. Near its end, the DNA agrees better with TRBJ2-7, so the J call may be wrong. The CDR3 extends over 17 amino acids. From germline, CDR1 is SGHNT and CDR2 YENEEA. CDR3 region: CASSFADRGRLAYEQYF. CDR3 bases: TGTGCCAGCAGCTTCGCGGATAGGGGGCGCCTCGCCTACGAGCAGTACTTC.

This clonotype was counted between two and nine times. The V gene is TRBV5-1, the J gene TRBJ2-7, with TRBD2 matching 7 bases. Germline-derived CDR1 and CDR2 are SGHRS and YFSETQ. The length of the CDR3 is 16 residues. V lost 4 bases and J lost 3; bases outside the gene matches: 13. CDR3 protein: CASSAETGRGFYEQYF. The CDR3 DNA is TGCGCCAGCAGCGCAGAGACTGGGAGGGGATTCTACGAGCAGTACTTC.

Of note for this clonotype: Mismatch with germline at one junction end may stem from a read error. CDR3 nucleotides: TGCGCCGGCAGCCAGAGCGGCGAGACCAAAGAGACCCAGTACTTC. Protein sequence: CAGSQSGETKETQYF. J is TRBJ2-5 and V is TRBV4-3, with a possible D match to TRBD2 (5 bases). The CDR3 is made up of 15 amino acids. Germline loops: CDR1 LGHNA, CDR2 YSLEER.

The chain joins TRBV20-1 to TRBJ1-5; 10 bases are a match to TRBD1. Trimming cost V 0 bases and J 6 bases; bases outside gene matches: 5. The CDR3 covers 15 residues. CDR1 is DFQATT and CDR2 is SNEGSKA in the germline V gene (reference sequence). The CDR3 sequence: CSARDGQGVRQPQHF. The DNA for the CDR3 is TGCAGTGCTAGAGATGGACAGGGGGTGCGTCAGCCCCAGCATTTT.

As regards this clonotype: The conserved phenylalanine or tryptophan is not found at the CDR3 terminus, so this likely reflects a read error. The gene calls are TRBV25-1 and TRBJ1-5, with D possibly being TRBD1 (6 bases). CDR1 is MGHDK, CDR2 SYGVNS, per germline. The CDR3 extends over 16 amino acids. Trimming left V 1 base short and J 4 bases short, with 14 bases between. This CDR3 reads CASSESPGGPNQPQHS. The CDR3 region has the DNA TGTGCCAGCAGTGAATCGCCGGGGGGCCCGAATCAGCCCCAGCATTCT.

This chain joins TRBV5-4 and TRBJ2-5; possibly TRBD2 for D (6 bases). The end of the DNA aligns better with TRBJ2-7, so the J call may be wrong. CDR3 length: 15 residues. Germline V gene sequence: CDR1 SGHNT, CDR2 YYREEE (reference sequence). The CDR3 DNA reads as TGTGCCAGCAGCTTGGGAGGCGGGGCGAATTACGAGCAGTACTTC. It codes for CASSLGGGANYEQYF.

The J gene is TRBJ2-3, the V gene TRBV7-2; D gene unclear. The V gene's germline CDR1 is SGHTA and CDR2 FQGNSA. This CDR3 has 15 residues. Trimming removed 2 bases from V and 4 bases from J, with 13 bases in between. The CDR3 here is CASSLIAIGSDTQYF. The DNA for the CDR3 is TGTGCCAGCAGCTTAATCGCTATCGGGTCAGATACGCAGTATTTT.

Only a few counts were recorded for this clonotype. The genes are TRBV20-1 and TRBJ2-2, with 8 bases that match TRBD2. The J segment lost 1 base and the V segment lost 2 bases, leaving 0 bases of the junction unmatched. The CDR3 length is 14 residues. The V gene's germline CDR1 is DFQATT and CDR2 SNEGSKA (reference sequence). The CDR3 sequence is CSARLAGNTGELFF. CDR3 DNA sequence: TGCAGTGCTAGACTAGCGGGGAACACCGGGGAGCTGTTTTTT.

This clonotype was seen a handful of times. The CDR3 here is CSARRTSGGIDTQYF. In DNA form, the CDR3 reads TGCAGTGCTAGAAGGACTAGCGGGGGTATAGATACGCAGTATTTT. The chain links TRBV20-1 to TRBJ2-3, with 13 bases lining up with TRBD2. Germline V gene sequence: CDR1 DFQATT, CDR2 SNEGSKA (reference sequence). V lost 2 bases, J lost 5 bases, and 4 bases stayed unmatched. This CDR3 is 15 amino acids long.

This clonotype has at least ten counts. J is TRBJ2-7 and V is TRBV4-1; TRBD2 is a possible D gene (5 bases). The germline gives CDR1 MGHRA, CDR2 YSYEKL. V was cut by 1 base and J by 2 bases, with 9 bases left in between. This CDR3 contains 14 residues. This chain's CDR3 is CASSQAGGAYEQYF. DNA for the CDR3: TGCGCCAGCAGCCAAGCTGGAGGCGCCTACGAGCAGTACTTC.

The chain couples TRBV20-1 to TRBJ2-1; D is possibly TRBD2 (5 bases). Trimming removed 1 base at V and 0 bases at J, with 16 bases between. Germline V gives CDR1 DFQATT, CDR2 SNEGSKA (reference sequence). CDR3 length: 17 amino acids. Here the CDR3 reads CSARALQAVSSYNEQFF. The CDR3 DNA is TGCAGTGCTAGAGCCCTCCAAGCGGTTAGCTCCTACAATGAGCAGTTCTTC.

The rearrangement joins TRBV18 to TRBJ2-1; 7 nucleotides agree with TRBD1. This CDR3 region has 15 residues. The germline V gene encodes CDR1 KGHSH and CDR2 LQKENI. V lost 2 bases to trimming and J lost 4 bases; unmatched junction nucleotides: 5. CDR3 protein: CASSPGQVVYNEQFF. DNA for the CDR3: TGTGCCAGCTCACCAGGACAGGTAGTATACAATGAGCAGTTCTTC.

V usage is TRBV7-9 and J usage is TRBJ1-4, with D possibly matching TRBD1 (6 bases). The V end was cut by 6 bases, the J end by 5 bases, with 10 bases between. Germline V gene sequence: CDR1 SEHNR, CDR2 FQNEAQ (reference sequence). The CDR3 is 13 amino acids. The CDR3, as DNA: TGTGCCAGCAGTTGGGACAAAAATGAAAAACTGTTTTTT. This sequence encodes CASSWDKNEKLFF.

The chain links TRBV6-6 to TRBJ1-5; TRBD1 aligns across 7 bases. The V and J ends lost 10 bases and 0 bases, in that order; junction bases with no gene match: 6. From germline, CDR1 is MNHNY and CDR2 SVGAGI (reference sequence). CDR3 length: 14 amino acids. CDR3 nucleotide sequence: TGTGCCACGAGGGACAGCCCTAGCAATCAGCCCCAGCATTTT. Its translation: CATRDSPSNQPQHF.

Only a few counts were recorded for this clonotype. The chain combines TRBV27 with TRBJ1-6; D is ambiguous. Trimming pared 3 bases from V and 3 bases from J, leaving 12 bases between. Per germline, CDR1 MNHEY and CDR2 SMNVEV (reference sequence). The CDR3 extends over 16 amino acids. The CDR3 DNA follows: TGTGCCAGCAGTTTCAAGAGCCAGGTCTATAATTCACCCCTCCACTTT. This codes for CASSFKSQVYNSPLHF.

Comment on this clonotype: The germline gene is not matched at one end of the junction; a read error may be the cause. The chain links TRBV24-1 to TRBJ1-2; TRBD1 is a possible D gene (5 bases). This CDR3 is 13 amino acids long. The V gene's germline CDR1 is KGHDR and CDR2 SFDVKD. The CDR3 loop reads CTTKAGDHPGYTF. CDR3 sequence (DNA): TGTACCACCAAAGCCGGGGACCACCCTGGCTACACCTTC.

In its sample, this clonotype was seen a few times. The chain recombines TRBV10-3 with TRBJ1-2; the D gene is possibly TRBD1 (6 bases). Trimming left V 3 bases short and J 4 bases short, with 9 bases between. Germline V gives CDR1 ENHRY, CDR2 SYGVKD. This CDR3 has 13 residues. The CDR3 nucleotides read TGTGCCATCAGTGAAATGACAGGCTATGGCTACACCTTC. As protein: CAISEMTGYGYTF.

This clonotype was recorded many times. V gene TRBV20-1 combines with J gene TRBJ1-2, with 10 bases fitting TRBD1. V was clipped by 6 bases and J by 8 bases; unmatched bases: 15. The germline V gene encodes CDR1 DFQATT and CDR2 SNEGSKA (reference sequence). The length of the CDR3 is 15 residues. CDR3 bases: TGCAGTGCCGCGAGGGGACAGGGGTTGGATGGCGGCTACACCTTC. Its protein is CSAARGQGLDGGYTF.

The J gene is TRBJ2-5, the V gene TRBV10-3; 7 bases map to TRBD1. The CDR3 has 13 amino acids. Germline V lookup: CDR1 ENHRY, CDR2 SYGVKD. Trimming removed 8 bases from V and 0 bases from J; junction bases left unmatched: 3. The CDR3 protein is CAIGTAYQETQYF. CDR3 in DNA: TGTGCCATCGGGACAGCGTACCAAGAGACCCAGTACTTC.

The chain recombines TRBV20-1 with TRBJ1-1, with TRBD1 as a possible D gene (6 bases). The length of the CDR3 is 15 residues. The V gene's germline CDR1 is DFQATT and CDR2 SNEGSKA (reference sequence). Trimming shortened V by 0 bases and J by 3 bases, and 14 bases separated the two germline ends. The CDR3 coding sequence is TGCAGTGCTAGAGATCAGGGAGGGGGGGACACTGAAGCTTTCTTT. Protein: CSARDQGGGDTEAFF.